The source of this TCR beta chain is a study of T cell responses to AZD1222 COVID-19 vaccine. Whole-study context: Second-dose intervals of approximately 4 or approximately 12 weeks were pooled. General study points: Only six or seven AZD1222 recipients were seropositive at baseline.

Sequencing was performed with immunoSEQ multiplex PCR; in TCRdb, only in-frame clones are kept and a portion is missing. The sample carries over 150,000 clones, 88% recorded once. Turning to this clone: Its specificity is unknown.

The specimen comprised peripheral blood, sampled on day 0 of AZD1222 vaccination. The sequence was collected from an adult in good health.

DNA for the CDR3: TGTGCCAGCAGCGTAGCTTCTAGCGGGGGCCGGGAGACCCAGTACTTC. Protein product: CASSVASSGGRETQYF. J is TRBJ2-5 and V is TRBV9; TRBD2 matches at 10 bases. The CDR3 totals 16 residues. V was clipped by 0 bases and J by 5 bases; unmatched bases: 7. Per germline, CDR1 SGDLS and CDR2 YYNGEE.